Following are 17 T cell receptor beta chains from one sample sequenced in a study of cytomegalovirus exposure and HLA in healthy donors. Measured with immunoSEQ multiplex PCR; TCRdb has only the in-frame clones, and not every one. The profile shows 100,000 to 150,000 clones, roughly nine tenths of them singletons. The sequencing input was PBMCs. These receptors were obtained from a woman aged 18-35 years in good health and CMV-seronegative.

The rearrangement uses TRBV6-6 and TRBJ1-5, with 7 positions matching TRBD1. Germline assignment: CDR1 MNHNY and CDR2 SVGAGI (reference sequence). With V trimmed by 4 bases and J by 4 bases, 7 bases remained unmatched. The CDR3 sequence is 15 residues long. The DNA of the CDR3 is TGTGCCAGCAGTTCCTCTAGGGACAGAAATCAGCCCCAGCATTTT. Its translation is CASSSSRDRNQPQHF.

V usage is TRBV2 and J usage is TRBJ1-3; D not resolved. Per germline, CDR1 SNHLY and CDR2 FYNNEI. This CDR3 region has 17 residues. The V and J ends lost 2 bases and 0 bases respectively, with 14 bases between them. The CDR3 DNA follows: TGTGCCAGCAGTGAAAAGAGGCAGTCCTTCTCTGGAAACACCATATATTTT. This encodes CASSEKRQSFSGNTIYF.

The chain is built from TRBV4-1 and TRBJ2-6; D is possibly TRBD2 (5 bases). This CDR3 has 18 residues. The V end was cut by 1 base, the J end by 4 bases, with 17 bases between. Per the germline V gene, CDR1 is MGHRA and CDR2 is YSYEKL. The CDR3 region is CASSQAATNEGGANVLTF. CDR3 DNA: TGCGCCAGCAGCCAAGCCGCGACCAACGAGGGAGGGGCCAACGTCCTGACTTTC.

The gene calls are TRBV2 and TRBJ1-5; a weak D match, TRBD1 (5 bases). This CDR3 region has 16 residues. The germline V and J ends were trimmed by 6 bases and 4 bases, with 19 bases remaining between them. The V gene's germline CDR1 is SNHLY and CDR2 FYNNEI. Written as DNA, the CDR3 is TGTGCCAGCAGCCCTACGCACCGACAGCCGAATCAGCCCCAGCATTTT. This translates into CASSPTHRQPNQPQHF.

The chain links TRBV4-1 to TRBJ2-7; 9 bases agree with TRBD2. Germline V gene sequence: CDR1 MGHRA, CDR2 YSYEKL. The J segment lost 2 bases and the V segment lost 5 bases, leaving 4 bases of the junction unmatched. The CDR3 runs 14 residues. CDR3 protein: CASSWTSETYEQYF. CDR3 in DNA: TGCGCCAGCAGCTGGACTAGCGAAACCTACGAGCAGTACTTC.

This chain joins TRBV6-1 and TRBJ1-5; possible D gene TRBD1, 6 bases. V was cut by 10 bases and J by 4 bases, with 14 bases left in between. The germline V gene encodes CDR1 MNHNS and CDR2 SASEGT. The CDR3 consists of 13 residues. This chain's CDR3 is CAINRELNQPQHF. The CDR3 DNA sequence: TGTGCCATCAACAGGGAATTGAATCAGCCCCAGCATTTT.

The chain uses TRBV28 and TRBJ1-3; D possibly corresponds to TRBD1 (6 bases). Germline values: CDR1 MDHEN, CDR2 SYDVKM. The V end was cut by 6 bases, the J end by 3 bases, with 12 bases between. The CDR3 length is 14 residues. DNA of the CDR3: TGTGCCAGCAGAGGGGCAGGGGTTGGAAACACCATATATTTT. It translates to CASRGAGVGNTIYF.

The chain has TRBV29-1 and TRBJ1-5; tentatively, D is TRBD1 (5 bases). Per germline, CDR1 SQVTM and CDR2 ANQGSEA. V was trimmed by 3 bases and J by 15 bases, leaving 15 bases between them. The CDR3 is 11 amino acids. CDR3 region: CSVESGGLRHF. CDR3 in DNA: TGCAGCGTTGAGTCGGGGGGACTGAGGCATTTT. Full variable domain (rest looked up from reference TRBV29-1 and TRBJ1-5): SAVISQKPSRDICQRGTSLTIQCQVDSQVTMMFWYRQQPGQSLTLIATANQGSEATYESGFVIDKFPISRPNLTFSTLTVSNMSPEDSSIYLCSVESGGLRHFGDGTRLSIL.

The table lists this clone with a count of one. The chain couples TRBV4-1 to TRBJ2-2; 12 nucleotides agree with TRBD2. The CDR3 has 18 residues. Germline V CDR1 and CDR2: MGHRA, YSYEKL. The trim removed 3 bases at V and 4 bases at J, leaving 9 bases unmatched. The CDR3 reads CASSQKLAGGMSTGELFF. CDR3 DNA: TGCGCCAGCAGCCAGAAACTAGCGGGAGGTATGAGCACCGGGGAGCTGTTTTTT.

CDR3 amino acids: CVRSLSERDRVTPTYEQYF. The CDR3 nucleotides are TGTGTCAGAAGCCTAAGTGAGCGGGACAGGGTAACCCCCACCTACGAGCAGTACTTC. The rearrangement links TRBV7-5 to TRBJ2-7; TRBD1, the table's D call, lacks a check against the DNA. TRBV7-5 is noted as a pseudogene. The CDR3 totals 19 residues.

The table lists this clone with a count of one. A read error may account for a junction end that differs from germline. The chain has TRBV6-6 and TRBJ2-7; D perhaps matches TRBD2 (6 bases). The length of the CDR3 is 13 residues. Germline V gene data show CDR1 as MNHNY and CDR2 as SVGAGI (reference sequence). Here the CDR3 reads CASSYSEGWEPVF. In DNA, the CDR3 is TGTGCCAGCAGTTACTCGGAGGGGTGGGAACCAGTCTTC.

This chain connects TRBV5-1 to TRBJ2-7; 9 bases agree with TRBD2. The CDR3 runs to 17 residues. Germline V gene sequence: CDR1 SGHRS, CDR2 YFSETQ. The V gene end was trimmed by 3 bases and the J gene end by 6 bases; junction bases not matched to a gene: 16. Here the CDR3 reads CASSSRGSGTSNAEQYF. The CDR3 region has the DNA TGCGCCAGCAGCTCCAGGGGTTCCGGGACTAGCAATGCCGAGCAGTACTTC.

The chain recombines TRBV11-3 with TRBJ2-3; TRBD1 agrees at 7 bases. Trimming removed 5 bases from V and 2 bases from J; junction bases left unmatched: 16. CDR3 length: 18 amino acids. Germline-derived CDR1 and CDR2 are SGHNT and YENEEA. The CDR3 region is CASSPREGAHADTDTQYF. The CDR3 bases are TGTGCCAGCAGCCCCCGTGAGGGGGCTCATGCGGACACAGATACGCAGTATTTT.

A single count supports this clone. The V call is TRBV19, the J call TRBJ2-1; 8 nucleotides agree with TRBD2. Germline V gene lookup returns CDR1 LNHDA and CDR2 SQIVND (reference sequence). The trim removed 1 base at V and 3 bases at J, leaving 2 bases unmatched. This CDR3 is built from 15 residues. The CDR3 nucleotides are TGTGCCAGTAGTATAGCTAGCGGGTACTACAATGAGCAGTTCTTC. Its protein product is CASSIASGYYNEQFF.

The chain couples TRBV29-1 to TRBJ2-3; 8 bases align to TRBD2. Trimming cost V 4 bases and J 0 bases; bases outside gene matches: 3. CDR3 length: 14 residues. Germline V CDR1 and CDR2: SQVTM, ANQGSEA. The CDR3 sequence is CSVAPSGSTDTQYF. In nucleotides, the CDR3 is TGCAGCGTTGCGCCTAGCGGGAGCACAGATACGCAGTATTTT.

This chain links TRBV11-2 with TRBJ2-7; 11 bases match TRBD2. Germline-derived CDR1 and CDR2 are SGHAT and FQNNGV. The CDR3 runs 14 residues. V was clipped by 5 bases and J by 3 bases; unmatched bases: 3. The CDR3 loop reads CASSPGLAGYEQYF. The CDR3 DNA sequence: TGTGCCAGCAGCCCCGGACTAGCGGGCTACGAGCAGTACTTC.

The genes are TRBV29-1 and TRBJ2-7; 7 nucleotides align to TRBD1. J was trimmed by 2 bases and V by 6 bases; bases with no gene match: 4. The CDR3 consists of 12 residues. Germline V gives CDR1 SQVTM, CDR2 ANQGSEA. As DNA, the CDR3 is TGCAGCGTCCGGGACAGTACCTACGAGCAGTACTTC. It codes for CSVRDSTYEQYF.